These 28 T cell receptor beta chains share one sample of origin, sequenced in a study of cytomegalovirus exposure and HLA in healthy donors (TCRdb year 2017). Receptor libraries were prepared by the immunoSEQ multiplex PCR assay. For the multiplex PCR, a mixture combining 60 forward primers for TCR Vbeta segments and 13 reverse primers for TCR Jbeta segments was used. TCRdb obtained this table from immuneACCESS and retained in-frame rearrangements with V and J assigned. These tables miss some clones; where compared with another copy, unresolved V genes account for less than half of the shortfall, and the remainder is unexplained. This sample holds around 230,000 clones; about 80% were observed only once. The ten top clones hold less than 2% of the sample. Sample: PBMCs. Receptors were obtained from a male donor in good health and CMV-seronegative.

In nucleotides, the CDR3 is TGTGCCAGCAGCTCCGGACACGTTAATGAAAAACTGTTTTTT. This translates into CASSSGHVNEKLFF. The chain joins TRBV7-9 to TRBJ1-4; D might be TRBD1 (5 bases). Germline assignment: CDR1 SEHNR and CDR2 FQNEAQ (reference sequence). There are 14 residues in the CDR3. The V gene lost 4 bases and the J gene lost 4 bases, with 10 bases spanning the gap.

This rearrangement joins TRBV27 to TRBJ2-7, with D possibly matching TRBD1 (6 bases). The CDR3 sequence is 11 residues long. Germline loops: CDR1 MNHEY, CDR2 SMNVEV (reference sequence). Trimming took 9 bases from V and 3 from J, leaving 9 bases between them. The CDR3 bases are TGTGCCAGTCAACAGGGCTACGAGCAGTACTTC. The encoded protein is CASQQGYEQYF.

This clone was counted between two and nine times. The identical CDR3 is also encoded by other nucleotide sequences in the sample. The rearrangement links TRBV7-2 to TRBJ1-4; tentatively, D is TRBD1 (6 bases). Germline values: CDR1 SGHTA, CDR2 FQGNSA. V lost 3 bases and J lost 4, with 6 bases in between. This CDR3 is built from 13 residues. In DNA, the CDR3 is TGTGCCAGCAGCTTCAGGGGTAATGAAAAACTGTTTTTT. This sequence encodes CASSFRGNEKLFF.

The genes are TRBV2 and TRBJ2-1; 10 positions match TRBD2. The CDR3 consists of 14 residues. The V and J ends lost 7 bases and 9 bases, in that order; junction bases with no gene match: 9. In germline, CDR1 is SNHLY, CDR2 FYNNEI. This chain's CDR3 is CASTEAGGKSEQFF. CDR3 nucleotide sequence: TGTGCCAGCACAGAAGCGGGGGGGAAGTCTGAGCAGTTCTTC.

The chain uses TRBV28 and TRBJ1-4; 7 bases line up with TRBD1. The CDR3 spans 13 residues. Losses at the gene ends were 7 bases for V and 4 bases for J; bases not matched to a gene: 3. Germline V lookup: CDR1 MDHEN, CDR2 SYDVKM. CDR3 amino acids: CASNTGVNEKLFF. The CDR3 DNA is TGTGCCAGCAACACAGGGGTTAATGAAAAACTGTTTTTT.

The chain carries TRBV29-1 and TRBJ2-3, with D maybe TRBD1 (6 bases). The germline V gene has CDR1 SQVTM and CDR2 ANQGSEA. This CDR3 is built from 11 residues. Trimming left V 5 bases short and J 5 bases short, with 8 bases between. The CDR3 nucleotides are TGCAGCGTTCTAGGGGGAGATACGCAGTATTTT. This codes for CSVLGGDTQYF.

This chain links TRBV18 with TRBJ2-7, with 7 nucleotides matching TRBD1. From germline, CDR1 is KGHSH and CDR2 LQKENI. This CDR3 is built from 13 residues. V trimming: 8 bases; J trimming: 0 bases; junction bases outside the gene matches: 4. The CDR3 nucleotides read TGTGCCAGCCGGACAGGTCCCTCCTACGAGCAGTACTTC. This codes for CASRTGPSYEQYF.

The chain links TRBV4-2 to TRBJ1-5, with a possible D match to TRBD1 (5 bases). Per germline, CDR1 LGHNA and CDR2 YNFKEQ. The CDR3 has 15 amino acids. V was pared by 3 bases and J by 6 bases, with 15 bases between. DNA of the CDR3: TGTGCCAGCAGCCAGGAACTCGGGGGATTTCAGCCCCAGCATTTT. Protein product: CASSQELGGFQPQHF.

V and J are TRBV18 and TRBJ1-1; unclear D gene. V was cut by 3 bases and J by 3 bases, with 11 bases left in between. Germline V lookup: CDR1 KGHSH, CDR2 LQKENI. The CDR3 runs to 14 residues. CDR3 in amino acids: CASSPLNIDTEAFF. The CDR3 DNA follows: TGTGCCAGCTCACCTTTAAATATTGACACTGAAGCTTTCTTT.

V usage is TRBV29-1 and J usage is TRBJ2-1; a possible D gene is TRBD2 (5 bases). The CDR3 totals 13 residues. V was trimmed by 4 bases and J by 0 bases, leaving 7 bases between them. Per the germline V gene, CDR1 is SQVTM and CDR2 is ANQGSEA. CDR3 region: CSVGRSSYNEQFF. The CDR3 DNA is TGCAGCGTTGGGAGGTCCTCCTACAATGAGCAGTTCTTC.

Here the CDR3 reads CASSHMPDTQYF. The CDR3 region has the DNA TGTGCCAGCAGTCACATGCCCGATACGCAGTATTTT. The rearrangement joins TRBV27 to TRBJ2-3; D gene unclear. V was shortened by 5 bases and J by 6 bases, with 9 bases between the two germline ends. CDR3 size: 12 residues. Germline V gene sequence: CDR1 MNHEY, CDR2 SMNVEV (reference sequence).

This clone was picked up one time. This chain connects TRBV7-9 to TRBJ1-2; a weak D match, TRBD1 (6 bases). Trimming removed 3 bases at V and 8 bases at J, with 10 bases between. Germline V gene lookup returns CDR1 SEHNR and CDR2 FQNEAQ (reference sequence). This CDR3 has 12 amino acids. The CDR3: CASSFNREGYTF. The DNA of the CDR3 is TGTGCCAGCAGCTTCAACAGGGAGGGCTACACCTTC.

The V gene is TRBV5-6, the J gene TRBJ2-3; 9 bases are a match to TRBD1. V trimming: 4 bases; J trimming: 4 bases; junction bases outside the gene matches: 7. In germline, CDR1 is SGHDT, CDR2 YYEEEE. The CDR3 runs 15 residues. The CDR3 DNA is TGTGCCAGCAGCCAGGGACAGGGAAGTGCAGATACGCAGTATTTT. It encodes CASSQGQGSADTQYF.

This chain joins TRBV6-5 and TRBJ1-2; tentative D call: TRBD1 (6 bases). Germline V gives CDR1 MNHEY, CDR2 SVGAGI. This CDR3 is 13 amino acids long. The V end was cut by 4 bases, the J end by 4 bases, with 10 bases between. The CDR3 DNA reads as TGTGCCAGCAGTTCGGGACACCCCTATGGCTACACCTTC. Amino acids: CASSSGHPYGYTF.

A few counts support this clone. The J gene is TRBJ2-3, the V gene TRBV9; D possibly corresponds to TRBD2 (5 bases). V was pared by 0 bases and J by 0 bases, with 8 bases between. The CDR3 runs to 15 residues. CDR1 is SGDLS, CDR2 YYNGEE, per germline. Here the CDR3 DNA reads TGTGCCAGCAGCGTAGTAGCGACTAGCACAGATACGCAGTATTTT. It codes for CASSVVATSTDTQYF.

CDR3: CASSVRPGTDYGYTF. The CDR3 coding sequence is TGTGCCAGCAGCGTTCGACCCGGGACAGATTATGGCTACACCTTC. V gene TRBV9 combines with J gene TRBJ1-2; TRBD1 agrees at 7 bases. The CDR3 runs 15 residues. Per germline, CDR1 SGDLS and CDR2 YYNGEE. With 2 bases clipped from V and 5 bases from J, the junction kept 9 bases outside the gene matches.

The V and J genes are TRBV5-1 and TRBJ1-1; 10 bases fit TRBD1. Trimming at V came to 4 bases and at J to 5 bases, leaving 8 bases not matched to a gene. Germline CDR1 SGHRS, CDR2 YFSETQ. The CDR3 runs 15 residues. CDR3 DNA: TGCGCCAGCAGCAACCGGGACAGGGGAGATACTGAAGCTTTCTTT. The encoded protein is CASSNRDRGDTEAFF. Combining the CDR3 with reference TRBV5-1 and TRBJ1-1 gives the whole variable domain KAGVTQTPRYLIKTRGQQVTLSCSPISGHRSVSWYQQTPGQGLQFLFEYFSETQRNKGNFPGRFSGRQFSNSRSEMNVSTLELGDSALYLCASSNRDRGDTEAFFGQGTRLTVV.

This clone was found once. The chain carries TRBV28 and TRBJ2-7; possible D gene TRBD2, 6 bases. V shed 6 bases and J shed 3 bases, with 12 bases lying between them. Germline V gene lookup returns CDR1 MDHEN and CDR2 SYDVKM. The CDR3 has 13 residues. The DNA of the CDR3 is TGTGCCAGCAGATACGCGGGGCTCTACGAGCAGTACTTC. Protein: CASRYAGLYEQYF.

This clone was detected only once. V gene TRBV5-1 combines with J gene TRBJ2-7, with TRBD1 matching 12 bases. The CDR3 extends over 14 amino acids. V lost 7 bases to trimming and J lost 7 bases; unmatched junction nucleotides: 9. CDR1 is SGHRS and CDR2 is YFSETQ in the germline V gene. CDR3 loop: CASQPGQGAREQYF. DNA of the CDR3: TGCGCCAGCCAACCGGGACAGGGGGCGAGGGAGCAGTACTTC.

V and J are TRBV6-5 and TRBJ1-1, with unresolved D. The germline CDR1 and CDR2 sequences are MNHEY and SVGAGI. The V end was cut by 4 bases, the J end by 3 bases, with 15 bases between. CDR3 size: 15 residues. CDR3 in amino acids: CASSSTAGTHTEAFF. DNA for the CDR3: TGTGCCAGCAGTTCCACGGCAGGTACTCACACTGAAGCTTTCTTT.

The chain has TRBV5-1 and TRBJ1-2, with 9 bases lining up with TRBD1. The CDR3 sequence is 15 residues long. V lost 4 bases, J lost 7 bases, and 11 bases stayed unmatched. Per the germline V gene, CDR1 is SGHRS and CDR2 is YFSETQ. The CDR3 bases are TGCGCCAGCAGCGGATCCGGGACAGGGATGGGTGGCTACACCTTC. It encodes CASSGSGTGMGGYTF.

This clone occurred a few times. This chain joins TRBV28 and TRBJ2-5; 8 bases align to TRBD1. Near its end, the DNA agrees better with TRBJ2-7, so the J call may be wrong. The germline CDR1 and CDR2 sequences are MDHEN and SYDVKM. CDR3 size: 16 residues. The CDR3 is CASSLAGGSLGDEQYF. CDR3 bases: TGTGCCAGCAGTTTGGCAGGGGGCAGTCTGGGGGACGAGCAGTACTTC.

The J gene is TRBJ2-5, the V gene TRBV5-4; 7 bases are a match to TRBD2. The CDR3 covers 16 residues. Trimming cost V 3 bases and J 5 bases; bases outside gene matches: 13. Looked up from germline, CDR1 is SGHNT and CDR2 is YYREEE (reference sequence). The CDR3 nucleotides read TGTGCCAGCAGCTGGAACCCGGGAGGCACTGGGGAGACCCAGTACTTC. Protein product: CASSWNPGGTGETQYF.

The chain joins TRBV7-9 to TRBJ2-7; 8 bases map to TRBD1. The CDR3 consists of 15 residues. Losses at the gene ends were 4 bases for V and 3 bases for J; bases not matched to a gene: 8. Germline values: CDR1 SEHNR, CDR2 FQNEAQ (reference sequence). The CDR3 nucleotides read TGTGCCAGCAGCTCAACCCGAGACAGGGGCTACGAGCAGTACTTC. Translating it yields CASSSTRDRGYEQYF.

The V gene is TRBV4-2, the J gene TRBJ1-1, with 8 bases lining up with TRBD1. With V trimmed by 0 bases and J by 1 base, 10 bases remained unmatched. The germline V gene has CDR1 LGHNA and CDR2 YNFKEQ. CDR3 length: 18 residues. CDR3 amino acids: CASSQDRRGTGPNTEAFF. The DNA of the CDR3 is TGTGCCAGCAGCCAAGATAGAAGGGGGACAGGACCGAACACTGAAGCTTTCTTT.

J is TRBJ2-7 and V is TRBV11-3; TRBD2 matches at 13 bases. CDR1 is SGHNT, CDR2 YENEEA, per germline. J was trimmed by 7 bases and V by 5 bases; bases with no gene match: 8. The length of the CDR3 is 15 residues. The CDR3 region is CASSRGLAGAGEQYF. CDR3 DNA: TGTGCCAGCAGCCGCGGACTAGCGGGAGCGGGGGAGCAGTACTTC.

This clone has only a few counts. The chain employs TRBV11-2 and TRBJ1-3, with TRBD1 as a possible D gene (5 bases). Germline CDR1 SGHAT, CDR2 FQNNGV. The CDR3 length is 14 residues. The germline V and J ends were trimmed by 4 bases and 1 base, with 8 bases remaining between them. The CDR3 is CASSSRVSGNTIYF. Written as DNA, the CDR3 is TGTGCCAGCAGCTCCAGGGTTTCTGGAAACACCATATATTTT. Together with reference TRBV11-2 and TRBJ1-3, the CDR3 gives the full variable domain: EAGVAQSPRYKIIEKRQSVAFWCNPISGHATLYWYQQILGQGPKLLIQFQNNGVVDDSQLPKDRFSAERLKGVDSTLKIQPAKLEDSAVYLCASSSRVSGNTIYFGEGSWLTVV.

This clone was counted only a few times. This chain links TRBV6-1 with TRBJ2-7, with a possible D match to TRBD2 (5 bases). The CDR3 loop spans 17 amino acids. Germline lookup yields CDR1 MNHNS and CDR2 SASEGT. V was shortened by 0 bases and J by 5 bases, with 20 bases between the two germline ends. The CDR3 nucleotides are TGTGCCAGCAGTGAAGCCCCTGACTACCTCCTTAGGGACGAGCAGTACTTC. It translates to CASSEAPDYLLRDEQYF.